These 29 T cell receptor beta chains were all obtained from the same sample, sequenced in a study of metastatic and nonmetastatic thyroid tumors. Patients had received no treatment of any kind before thyroid surgery. TCRdb recomputed clones from the PCR reads via MiXCR. The data show tens of thousands of clones, roughly 22% seen once. Input material: adjacent normal tissue. The receptors shown here come from a female donor with papillary thyroid cancer or a benign thyroid nodule (not recorded which). Some clones in this sample may be carry-over from other donors' samples.

Relative to its sample, this clone is medium-sized. The chain carries TRBV28 and TRBJ2-1, with D perhaps given as TRBD1 or TRBD2 (5 bases each). With 5 bases removed from V and 4 bases from J, the gap between germline ends came to 24 bases. This CDR3 region has 18 residues. Per the germline V gene, CDR1 is MDHEN and CDR2 is SYDVKM. Written as DNA, the CDR3 is TGTGCCAGCAGTCAGACCCTATCATTGGGGGTTGCTTACAATGAGCAGTTCTTC. Its protein is CASSQTLSLGVAYNEQFF.

This clone rates as medium-sized. The gene calls are TRBV7-2 and TRBJ1-2; TRBD1 agrees at 10 bases. This CDR3 is 13 amino acids long. Unmatched junction bases numbered 5, after V lost 5 bases and J lost 8 bases. Germline V lookup: CDR1 SGHTA, CDR2 FQGNSA. CDR3 sequence: CASSPDRGGGYTF. The CDR3 nucleotides are TGTGCCAGCAGCCCGGACAGGGGGGGGGGCTACACCTTC.

This clone was recorded at least ten times. This sequence joins TRBV30 and TRBJ1-2; no clear D gene. V was shortened by 3 bases and J by 1 base, with 3 bases between the two germline ends. The CDR3 covers 11 residues. The germline V gene has CDR1 GTSNPN and CDR2 SVGIG (reference sequence). Written as DNA, the CDR3 is TGTGCCTGGAGATATAACTATGGCTACACCTTC. It is translated as CAWRYNYGYTF.

Points on this clone: A read error may account for a junction end that differs from germline. The sample contains more than one DNA sequence encoding this CDR3. CDR3 sequence (DNA): TGCGCCAGCAGTGCTATGGGCCCGCCGGGTCAGCCCCAACATTTT. Protein product: CASSAMGPPGQPQHF. The chain combines TRBV2 with TRBJ1-5; no firm D call. Germline V CDR1 and CDR2: SNHLY, FYNNEI. The CDR3 runs to 15 residues.

The rearrangement joins TRBV5-3 to TRBJ1-3; D is unresolved. TRBV5-3 is recorded as an ORF, its role being uncertain. Trimming stripped 8 bases from V and 0 bases from J, with 18 bases between. The CDR3 covers 16 residues. CDR3 nucleotides: TGTGCCAGGAGTCACGACTGTGTCGGCTCTGGAAACACCATATATTTT. It codes for CARSHDCVGSGNTIYF.

This clone has just a few counts. The chain links TRBV11-2 to TRBJ1-6, with D possibly TRBD1 on 6 matching bases. The CDR3 runs 15 residues. Between the trimmed V and J ends, which lost 4 bases and 8 bases, there was a span of 15 bases. From germline, CDR1 is SGHAT and CDR2 FQNNGV. Written as DNA, the CDR3 is TGTGCCAGCAGCTCGAGCACAGGGCCCTATTCACCCCTCCACTTT. It specifies CASSSSTGPYSPLHF.

In its sample, this clone was seen many times. This chain links TRBV19 with TRBJ2-5; D possibly corresponds to TRBD2 (5 bases). V was clipped by 5 bases and J by 0 bases, with 7 bases between them. The CDR3 has 13 amino acids. Germline lookup yields CDR1 LNHDA and CDR2 SQIVND (reference sequence). The CDR3 sequence is CASSRGYQETQYF. CDR3 in DNA: TGTGCCAGTAGTCGGGGTTACCAAGAGACCCAGTACTTC.

By frequency in the sample, this clone is medium-sized. The chain carries TRBV6-5 and TRBJ2-7; TRBD1 matches at 9 bases. This CDR3 has 16 residues. Germline V gives CDR1 MNHEY, CDR2 SVGAGI. J gave up 4 bases and V 0 bases, and 7 bases lay outside the gene matches. The CDR3 reads CASSYSPPGQGYEQYF. CDR3 bases: TGTGCCAGCAGTTACTCCCCTCCGGGACAGGGTTACGAGCAGTACTTC.

This clone was seen more than once but under ten times. In DNA form, the CDR3 reads TGTGCCAGCATGGAGGCCAACGAGCAGTACTTC. It codes for CASMEANEQYF. The rearrangement links TRBV6-1 to TRBJ2-7, with a tentative D call TRBD2 (5 bases). V lost 7 bases and J 5 bases, leaving 9 bases between the germline ends. There are 11 residues in the CDR3. The germline CDR1 and CDR2 sequences are MNHNS and SASEGT.

This clone was counted ten times or more. The CDR3 sequence is CASSDEEMETQYF. CDR3 DNA sequence: TGTGCCAGCAGTGATGAGGAGATGGAGACCCAGTACTTC. The chain joins TRBV2 to TRBJ2-5; D unclear. The germline gives CDR1 SNHLY, CDR2 FYNNEI. The V end was cut by 3 bases, the J end by 5 bases, with 10 bases between. The CDR3 consists of 13 residues.

The chain joins TRBV12-3 or TRBV12-4 to TRBJ1-5; 9 nucleotides align to TRBD1. The J call is doubtful: the DNA matches TRBJ2-3 better. The CDR3 extends over 16 amino acids. The CDR3 nucleotides read TGTGCCAGCAGTTTAGGGACAGGGGCTGGGGGGGAGACCCAGTATTTT. Amino acids: CASSLGTGAGGETQYF.

In this sample, this clone turned up many times. The V call is TRBV7-2, the J call TRBJ2-1; no definite D call. The CDR3 consists of 14 residues. CDR1 is SGHTA and CDR2 is FQGNSA in the germline V gene. Deletions cut 6 bases from V and 10 bases from J, with 19 bases between. The CDR3: CASRDPGTKWEQFF. In DNA, the CDR3 is TGTGCCAGCAGGGACCCGGGCACCAAGTGGGAGCAGTTCTTC.

In its sample, this clone ranks as medium-sized. The chain combines TRBV27 with TRBJ2-7; D not resolved. Trimming stripped 3 bases from V and 5 bases from J, with 14 bases between. The CDR3 loop spans 14 amino acids. CDR1 and CDR2 from the germline V gene are MNHEY and SMNVEV (reference sequence). CDR3 region: CASSLRRAVDEQYF. CDR3 sequence (DNA): TGTGCCAGCAGTTTGCGAAGGGCTGTCGACGAGCAGTACTTC.

This clone turned up a few times. The chain is built from TRBV6-4 and TRBJ2-2, with TRBD1 identical over 8 bases. The CDR3 loop spans 14 amino acids. Trimming cost V 6 bases and J 0 bases; bases outside gene matches: 0. Germline lookup yields CDR1 MRHNA and CDR2 SNTAGT. The CDR3 sequence: CASRQGANTGELFF. The CDR3 nucleotides are TGTGCCAGCAGACAGGGGGCGAACACCGGGGAGCTGTTTTTT.

This clone occurred once. Possible read error: a much larger clone is one base away. The chain carries TRBV4-2 and TRBJ2-1; 12 bases align to TRBD2. Germline-derived CDR1 and CDR2 are LGHNA and YNFKEQ. CDR3 length: 16 amino acids. CDR3 in amino acids: CASSQGRLAGAHDQFF. DNA of the CDR3: TGTGCCAGCAGCCAAGGTCGACTAGCGGGAGCCCATGACCAGTTCTTC.

This clone appeared a few times. V usage is TRBV6-4 and J usage is TRBJ1-5, with D unclear. The CDR3 contains 13 residues. V shed 6 bases and J shed 8 bases, with 14 bases lying between them. Germline CDR1 reads MRHNA; CDR2 reads SNTAGT. As DNA, the CDR3 is TGTGCCAGCAGGAGACTCCCGACCAAGCCCCAGCATTTT. Its protein product is CASRRLPTKPQHF.

This clone was seen only a few times. The rearrangement links TRBV10-2 to TRBJ2-3, with D hard to call. The CDR3 has 11 residues. The germline V and J ends were trimmed by 9 bases and 4 bases, with 8 bases remaining between them. Germline values: CDR1 WSHSY, CDR2 SAAADI. Written as DNA, the CDR3 is TGCGCCAGAAGACATTCAGATACGCAGTATTTT. As protein: CARRHSDTQYF.

In this sample, this clone turned up many times. This chain joins TRBV4-1 and TRBJ1-2; tentatively, D is TRBD1 (5 bases). The CDR3 is 15 amino acids. CDR1 is MGHRA and CDR2 is YSYEKL in the germline V gene. V shed 1 base and J shed 1 base, with 10 bases lying between them. The CDR3 loop reads CASSQVAQGNYGYTF. The CDR3 coding sequence is TGCGCCAGCAGCCAAGTCGCCCAGGGTAACTATGGCTACACCTTC.

This clone is medium-sized in the sample. The chain employs TRBV7-3 and TRBJ1-1; D is uncertain. This CDR3 region has 13 residues. Germline CDR1 reads SGHTA; CDR2 reads FQGTGA. The ends were cut back, 2 bases at V and 0 bases at J, with 4 bases in the middle. The CDR3 is CASSLELNTEAFF. The DNA for the CDR3 is TGTGCCAGCAGCTTAGAACTGAACACTGAAGCTTTCTTT.

This clone was seen many times. The chain recombines TRBV9 with TRBJ2-5; 7 bases match TRBD1. V lost 4 bases to trimming and J lost 1 base; unmatched junction nucleotides: 4. Germline values: CDR1 SGDLS, CDR2 YYNGEE. The CDR3 runs 14 residues. The CDR3 sequence: CASSPTGLQETQYF. The CDR3 nucleotides read TGTGCCAGCAGCCCGACAGGGCTCCAAGAGACCCAGTACTTC.

This clone was recorded a few times. DNA of the CDR3: TGTGCCAGCAGCCGCGGCGGTAGCGGGACCTGGGAGCAGTACTTC. It specifies CASSRGGSGTWEQYF. This chain uses TRBV12-3 or TRBV12-4 with TRBJ2-7, with TRBD2 matching 8 bases. This CDR3 is 15 amino acids long. V gave up 6 bases and J gave up 7 bases; unmatched junction bases: 14.

The gene calls are TRBV4-1 and TRBJ1-2; D call uncertain. This CDR3 has 16 residues. Trimming took 0 bases from V and 4 from J, leaving 15 bases between them. Germline V gene data show CDR1 as MGHRA and CDR2 as YSYEKL. CDR3 amino acids: CASSQDEGGKGYGYTF. The CDR3 nucleotides are TGCGCCAGCAGCCAAGATGAAGGAGGGAAAGGCTATGGCTACACCTTC.

This clone was found many times. The chain combines TRBV7-9 with TRBJ2-5, with 7 bases identical to TRBD2. Germline lookup yields CDR1 SEHNR and CDR2 FQNEAQ (reference sequence). The V and J ends lost 5 bases and 2 bases, in that order; junction bases with no gene match: 8. The CDR3 totals 15 residues. The CDR3: CASSPYRLAQETQYF. In DNA, the CDR3 is TGTGCCAGCAGCCCCTATAGACTAGCTCAAGAGACCCAGTACTTC.

As concerns this clone: At one end the junction does not follow the germline gene, possibly because of a read error. The chain links TRBV19 to TRBJ2-1, with 7 nucleotides matching TRBD2. The CDR3 has 16 amino acids. Per germline, CDR1 LNHDA and CDR2 SQIVND (reference sequence). DNA of the CDR3: TGTGCTAGTAGTTCTTTTCTAGCGGTAGAATTAGATGAGCAGTTCTTC. Protein: CASSSFLAVELDEQFF.

This clone was picked up many times. The chain uses TRBV7-2 and TRBJ2-1; the match to TRBD2 covers 10 bases. The CDR3 is made up of 17 amino acids. CDR1 and CDR2 from the germline V gene are SGHTA and FQGNSA. J lost 4 bases, V lost 5 bases, and 11 bases had no gene match. DNA for the CDR3: TGTGCCAGCAGCAAAGAAAGACTAGCGGGTTCTTACAATGAGCAGTTCTTC. It specifies CASSKERLAGSYNEQFF.

Ten or more counts support this clone. A read error may explain this, as a much larger clone is one base away. Different DNA sequences within this sample yield the same CDR3. Here the CDR3 reads CASSLVGPNTGELFF. Written as DNA, the CDR3 is TGTGCCAGCAGTTTAGTTGGTCCCAACACCGGGGAACTGTTTTTT. This sequence joins TRBV12-3 or TRBV12-4 and TRBJ2-2; possibly TRBD2 for D (5 bases). The CDR3 covers 15 residues.

This clone showed up many times. This chain uses TRBV7-9 with TRBJ2-5; no clear D. Germline V gene sequence: CDR1 SEHNR, CDR2 FQNEAQ (reference sequence). The V gene lost 5 bases and the J gene lost 2 bases, with 12 bases spanning the gap. The CDR3 consists of 14 residues. The CDR3, as DNA: TGTGCCAGCAGCCCCACAACTGGACAAGAGACCCAGTACTTC. As protein: CASSPTTGQETQYF.

This clone was observed at least ten times. The chain recombines TRBV7-9 with TRBJ1-2, with unresolved D. There are 17 residues in the CDR3. V lost 3 bases and J 8 bases, leaving 25 bases between the germline ends. The germline CDR1 and CDR2 sequences are SEHNR and FQNEAQ (reference sequence). The CDR3 spells CASSFVGSSRRPLGYTF. CDR3 sequence (DNA): TGTGCCAGCAGCTTTGTGGGTTCCTCGCGCAGGCCCCTAGGCTACACCTTC. Combining the CDR3 with reference TRBV7-9 and TRBJ1-2 gives the whole variable domain DTGVSQNPRHKITKRGQNVTFRCDPISEHNRLYWYRQTLGQGPEFLTYFQNEAQLEKSRLLSDRFSAERPKGSFSTLEIQRTEQGDSAMYLCASSFVGSSRRPLGYTFGSGTRLTVV.

The chain has TRBV5-1 and TRBJ1-1; TRBD1 is a possible D gene (5 bases). Germline V CDR1 and CDR2: SGHRS, YFSETQ. This CDR3 is built from 13 residues. V was trimmed by 7 bases and J by 4 bases, leaving 14 bases between them. The CDR3 region is CASRGRVLTEAFF. The CDR3 DNA sequence: TGCGCCAGCCGAGGCAGGGTTCTCACTGAAGCTTTCTTT.